This T cell receptor (beta chain) was captured in a study of long-term antiretroviral therapy in people with HIV. General study points: Relative to transplant donor controls, diversity remained lower despite increasing after ART. Every time point showed a repertoire led by clones expanded before ART.

The ends lost 6 bases at V and 6 bases at J; junction bases unmatched: 6. The CDR3 is 15 amino acids. Germline V gene data show CDR1 as WNHNN and CDR2 as SYGVQD (reference sequence). By sample share, this clone is medium-sized (0.01 to 0.1%). The antigen is unknown. The United States was where all participants with HIV were treated. Run at survey level, the immunoSEQ assay was version v3.0. Here immunoSEQ multiplex PCR was the method, and the copy in TCRdb shows in-frame clones only, minus some. The sample has some 20,000 clones; roughly 84% are singletons. The material sequenced was unsorted PBMCs, taken 2.4 years after starting antiretroviral therapy. The sequence came from a man aged 40-49 years with HIV. The chain carries TRBV10-1 and TRBJ2-2, with 11 bases that match TRBD1. CDR3 DNA sequence: TGCGCCAGCAGCGCCGGGACAGGGGGTCCCGGGGAGCTGTTTTTT. This sequence encodes CASSAGTGGPGELFF.